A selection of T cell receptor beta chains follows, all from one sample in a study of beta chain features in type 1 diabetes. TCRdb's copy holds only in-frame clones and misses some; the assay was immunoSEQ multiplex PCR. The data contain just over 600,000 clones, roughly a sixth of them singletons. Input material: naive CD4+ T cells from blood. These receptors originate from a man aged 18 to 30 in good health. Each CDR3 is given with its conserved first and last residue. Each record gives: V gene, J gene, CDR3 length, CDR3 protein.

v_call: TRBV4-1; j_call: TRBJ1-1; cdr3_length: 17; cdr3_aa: CASSQRAGTGGKTEAFF
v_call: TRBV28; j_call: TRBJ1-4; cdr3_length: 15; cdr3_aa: CASSFPGQANEKLFF
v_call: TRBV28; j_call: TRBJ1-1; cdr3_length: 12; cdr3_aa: CASSPSTTEAFF
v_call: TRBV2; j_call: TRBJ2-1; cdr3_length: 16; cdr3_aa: CASSKQGRSGGREQFF
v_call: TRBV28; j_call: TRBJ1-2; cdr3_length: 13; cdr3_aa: CASGQAANYGYTF
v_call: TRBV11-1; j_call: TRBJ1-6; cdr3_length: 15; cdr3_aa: CASSLEDGTNSPLHF
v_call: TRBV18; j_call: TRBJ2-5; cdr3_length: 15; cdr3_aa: CASSPRTGAQETQYF
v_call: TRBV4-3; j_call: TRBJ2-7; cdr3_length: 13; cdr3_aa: CASSQRHRDEQYF
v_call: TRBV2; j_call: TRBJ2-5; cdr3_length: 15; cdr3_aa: CASRGMGLAQETQYF
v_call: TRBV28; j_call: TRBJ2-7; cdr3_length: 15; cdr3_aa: CASSLLGQGPYEQYF
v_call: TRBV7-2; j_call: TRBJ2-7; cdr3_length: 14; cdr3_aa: CASSLTGVIYEQYF
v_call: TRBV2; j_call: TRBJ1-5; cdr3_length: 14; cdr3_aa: CASSRSRTNQPQHF
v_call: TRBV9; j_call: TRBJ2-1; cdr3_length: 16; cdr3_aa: CASSETGTQKGNEQFF
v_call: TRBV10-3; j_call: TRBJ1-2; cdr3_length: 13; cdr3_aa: CAISDGQGYGYTF
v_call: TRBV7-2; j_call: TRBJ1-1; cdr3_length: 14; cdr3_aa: CASSLGQKNTEAFF
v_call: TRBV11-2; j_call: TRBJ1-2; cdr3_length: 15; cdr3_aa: CASSPSGTDLYGYTF
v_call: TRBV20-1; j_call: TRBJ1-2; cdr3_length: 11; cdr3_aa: CSAPRGYGYTF
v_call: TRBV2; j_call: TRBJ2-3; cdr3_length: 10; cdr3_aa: CASSADTQYF
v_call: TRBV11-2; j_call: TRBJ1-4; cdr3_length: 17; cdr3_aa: CASSFYLAPGQGGKLFF
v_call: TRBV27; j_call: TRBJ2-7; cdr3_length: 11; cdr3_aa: CASTDSYEQYF